This T cell receptor (beta chain) was obtained from a study of cytomegalovirus exposure and HLA in healthy donors. While unrecorded immune exposures were likely, the donors were nominally healthy when sampled. This PCR relied on a set of 60 Vbeta primers and 13 Jbeta primers. The assay was immunoSEQ multiplex PCR, and TCRdb's table has in-frame clones only and misses some. This table holds approximately 200,000 clones, 60% to 85% found once. This clone has just a few counts. Its target is unknown. The germline CDR1 and CDR2 sequences are SEHNR and FQNEAQ (reference sequence). The length of the CDR3 is 15 residues. The ends lost 4 bases at V and 2 bases at J; junction bases unmatched: 5. The study, taken as a whole, reports: 87-base-pair reads could not separate some V segments, including TRBV6-2 and TRBV6-3. Productive status was seen about 87% or about 30% of the time for most TCR beta V segments in an earlier analysis.

The TCR sequence derives from a woman younger than 35 in good health and CMV-seronegative. The material sequenced was PBMCs. The chain is built from TRBV7-9 and TRBJ2-7; 10 nucleotides line up with TRBD1. The CDR3: CASSSPGQGPYEQYF. In DNA, the CDR3 is TGTGCCAGCAGCTCGCCGGGACAGGGGCCCTACGAGCAGTACTTC.